One T cell receptor (beta chain) is described in this entry. Participants were aged about 18 to 95 years, lived in 24 US areas, and enrolled virtually. Someone with COVID-19 had been met by exposed participants within 2 weeks before study entry. The sample is drawn from a study of blood T cell repertoires in COVID-19. Across the study: T cells, B-cell-depleted T cells, or PBMCs provided the cDNA or gDNA that served as material.

The germline V and J ends were trimmed by 5 bases and 4 bases, with 11 bases remaining between them. The germline V gene encodes CDR1 SQVTM and CDR2 ANQGSEA. The CDR3 has 12 residues. As originally analysed: The assay estimated nucleated cells by amplifying reference gene primers. Assay: immunoSEQ multiplex PCR; the TCRdb copy retains only in-frame clones and omits some. V and J calls and clone size come straight from that table; D and trimming were deduced from the DNA. This table holds 270,000 or so clones, less than 95% found once. The source is a middle-aged man who had been exposed to COVID-19. The J gene is TRBJ1-2, the V gene TRBV29-1; no definite D call. The sequenced sample consisted of PBMCs or T cells enriched from blood (not recorded which). This chain's CDR3 is CSVTPVAYGYTF. In nucleotides, the CDR3 is TGCAGCGTTACCCCAGTGGCCTATGGCTACACCTTC.